One sample yielded the 6 T cell receptor beta chains listed below, sequenced in a study of vaccination and CD4 T cells after COVID-19. Time point specified: late sampling 161 to 241 days after vaccination in a few convalescent patients. Treatment indicated: roughly 11-day PBMC culture with coronavirus spike peptide pools or control peptides (ViraFEST assay). These TCRs' antigens remain unknown. The study sequenced cultured CD4+ T cell DNA using the Oncomine TCR Beta short-read assay. Using its own MiXCR run on the PCR reads, TCRdb lists one record per CDR3 protein. The top ten hold 9.9% of the sample, which has fewer than 25,000 distinct CDR3 sequences, 35% to 45% seen once. Here the sequenced sample was CD4+ T cells from blood, cultured in vitro, taken about 7 months after SARS-CoV-2 vaccination. All receptors derive from a human donor who had recovered from COVID-19.

There are a few counts of this clonotype. The chain is built from TRBV10-3 and TRBJ1-6; no firm D call. This CDR3 comprises 15 residues. V dropped 6 bases and J dropped 7 bases, with 16 bases sitting between them. Germline V gives CDR1 ENHRY, CDR2 SYGVKD. CDR3 DNA: TGTGCCATCAGCCCGCGGGGTCAGTACAATTCACCCCTCCACTTT. Its protein product is CAISPRGQYNSPLHF.

This clonotype was observed once. The chain uses TRBV7-3 and TRBJ2-6; TRBD2 might be the D (7 bases). Germline V CDR1 and CDR2: SGHTA, FQGTGA. The CDR3 runs 16 residues. V lost 5 bases and J lost 0, with 11 bases in between. The CDR3 coding sequence is TGTGCCAGCAGCCTAGGGGGGGGCTCTGGGGCCAACGTCCTGACTTTC. Its protein is CASSLGGGSGANVLTF. The full variable domain, completed using reference TRBV7-3 and TRBJ2-6, is GAGVSQTPSNKVTEKGKYVELRCDPISGHTALYWYRQSLGQGPEFLIYFQGTGAADDSGLPNDRFFAVRPEGSVSTLKIQRTERGDSAVYLCASSLGGGSGANVLTFGAGSRLTVL.

V gene TRBV20-1 combines with J gene TRBJ2-1; possible D gene TRBD2, 6 bases. Trimming shortened V by 6 bases and J by 5 bases, and 14 bases separated the two germline ends. Germline V lookup: CDR1 DFQATT, CDR2 SNEGSKA (reference sequence). CDR3 length equals 13 residues. The CDR3 DNA sequence: TGCAGTGCCTGCCCACGCGGGGACAATGAGCAGTTCTTC. It is translated as CSACPRGDNEQFF.

This clonotype was counted a few times. The J gene is TRBJ1-2, the V gene TRBV7-2; tentative D call: TRBD1 (6 bases). The germline CDR1 and CDR2 sequences are SGHTA and FQGNSA. This CDR3 region has 15 residues. V lost 0 bases and J 10 bases, leaving 18 bases between the germline ends. The CDR3 DNA follows: TGTGCCAGCAGCTTAGCGCCGTCAGGGGTTATGTTCTACACCTTC. Its protein is CASSLAPSGVMFYTF.

Comments on this clonotype: This may be a read error, as it is one base from a much larger clone. The gene calls are TRBV7-9 and TRBJ2-3; TRBD2 matches 7 bases. With V trimmed by 5 bases and J by 1 base, 15 bases remained unmatched. This CDR3 contains 18 residues. Germline CDR1 is SEHNR and CDR2 is FQNEAQ (reference sequence). This chain's CDR3 is CASSRDTSELGGTDTQYF. CDR3 sequence (DNA): TGTGCCAGCAGCCGAGATACTAGCGAACTTGGGGGCACAGATACGCAGTATTTT.

V is TRBV6-1 and J is TRBJ2-5, with 10 bases aligning to TRBD2. The CDR3 spans 15 residues. In germline, CDR1 is MNHNS, CDR2 SASEGT. Trimming cost V 3 bases and J 2 bases; bases outside gene matches: 3. CDR3 protein: CASSDLAGGQETQYF. CDR3 in DNA: TGTGCCAGCAGTGATTTAGCGGGAGGACAAGAGACCCAGTACTTC.